This is a list of T cell receptor beta chains from one sample in a study of neurological immune-mediated disorders. TCRdb reanalysed the 5' RACE reads using MiXCR and keeps one entry per CDR3 protein. The data contain over 35,000 distinct CDR3 sequences, around 2.5% of them singletons. Specimen: PBMCs. The receptor set was obtained from a man in his forties or fifties with multiple sclerosis. Both conserved end residues are part of each CDR3. A D gene is named only where the DNA matches it firmly. Sizes are listed as once, few, many or a size class.

13 | many | TRBJ1-2 | TRBV7-9 | NA | TGTGCCAGCAGCCGGGATGGGACTTATGGCTACACCTTC | CASSRDGTYGYTF
10 | few | TRBJ2-7 | TRBV20-1 | NA | TGCAGTGTAACGGGGCCGGAGCAGTACTTC | CSVTGPEQYF
14 | many | TRBJ1-5 | TRBV27 | NA | TGTGCCAGCAGTTTAGTGGGGGGGGCTCAGCCCCAGCATTTT | CASSLVGGAQPQHF
16 | many | TRBJ1-1 | TRBV5-1 | NA | TGCGCCAGCAGCTTTCGAAGGGGGACTATGAACACTGAAGCTTTCTTT | CASSFRRGTMNTEAFF
14 | many | TRBJ2-7 | TRBV6-6 | NA | TGTGCCAGCCGTACGGCGACAGGTCCTTACGAGCAGTACTTC | CASRTATGPYEQYF
15 | many | TRBJ2-3 | TRBV4-2 | NA | TGTGCCAGCAGCCAAGAGACTGAGCGGACAGATACGCAGTATTTT | CASSQETERTDTQYF
14 | many | TRBJ2-3 | TRBV12-5 | NA | TGTGCTAGTGGTTCCACACCAACTCGAGATACGCAGTATTTT | CASGSTPTRDTQYF
17 | many | TRBJ2-4 | TRBV15 | TRBD1 | TGTGCCACCAGCAGAGACTTACAGGGGCCAGCCAAAAACATTCAGTACTTC | CATSRDLQGPAKNIQYF
12 | many | TRBJ2-3 | TRBV7-9 | NA | TGTGCCAGCAACTTCGGGGGCGGAACGCAGTATTTT | CASNFGGGTQYF
16 | many | TRBJ2-3 | TRBV3-1 | NA | TGTGCCAGCAGCCGCTCCCGGGGGCAGGGCACAGATACGCAGTATTTT | CASSRSRGQGTDTQYF